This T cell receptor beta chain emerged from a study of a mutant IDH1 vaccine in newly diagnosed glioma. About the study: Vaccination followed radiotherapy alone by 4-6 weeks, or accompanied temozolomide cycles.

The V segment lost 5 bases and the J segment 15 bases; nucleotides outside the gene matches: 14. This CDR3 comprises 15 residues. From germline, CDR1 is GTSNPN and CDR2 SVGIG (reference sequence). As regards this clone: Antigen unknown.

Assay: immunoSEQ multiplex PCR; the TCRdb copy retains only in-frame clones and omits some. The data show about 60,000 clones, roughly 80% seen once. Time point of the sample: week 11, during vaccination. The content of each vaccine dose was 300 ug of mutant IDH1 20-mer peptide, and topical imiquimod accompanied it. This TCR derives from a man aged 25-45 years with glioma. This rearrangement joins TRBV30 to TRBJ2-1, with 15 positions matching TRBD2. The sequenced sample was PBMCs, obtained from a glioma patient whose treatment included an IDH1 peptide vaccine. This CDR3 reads CAWDGLAGGQSNRFF. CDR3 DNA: TGTGCCTGGGATGGACTAGCGGGAGGGCAATCAAACCGGTTCTTC.